This T cell receptor beta chain was retrieved from a study of blood T cell repertoires in COVID-19. Overall study context: PBMCs, B-cell-depleted T cells, or T cells provided the cDNA or gDNA that made up the material.

Trimming cost V 0 bases and J 5 bases; bases outside gene matches: 3. The CDR3 spans 15 residues. Germline V lookup: CDR1 KGHDR, CDR2 SFDVKD. In the source study's methods: Amplification with reference gene primers provided the estimates of nucleated cell counts. Measured with immunoSEQ multiplex PCR; TCRdb has only the in-frame clones, and not every one. V and J calls and clone size follow that table, whereas D and trimming were derived from the DNA. The table lists fewer than 250,000 clones, around 86% of them singletons, with around a tenth in the top ten. The source material was peripheral blood. The V gene is TRBV24-1, the J gene TRBJ2-5; 9 bases align to TRBD2. The sequence derives from a man between 50 and 59 years old with COVID-19, enrolled during active disease. CDR3 amino acids: CATSDLQRGAETQYF. CDR3 in DNA: TGTGCCACCAGTGATTTGCAGCGGGGGGCTGAGACCCAGTACTTC.